The 6 T cell receptor beta chains below all came from one sample that was sequenced in a study of CD8+ T cells in alopecia areata. Reverse transcribed after extraction, RNA yielded cDNA as the sequencing template. Clones were read by immunoSEQ multiplex PCR, and TCRdb kept only the in-frame ones, dropping some. The sample holds under 200,000 clones; 60% are singletons and the top ten take approximately 15%. The sample's treatment: oral pan-JAK inhibitor, 5-10 mg twice daily. The sample was CD4+ T cells sorted from blood, taken at week 24, from a patient treated with tofacitinib. The receptors stem from a human donor with alopecia areata.

This chain links TRBV29-1 with TRBJ2-1; either TRBD1 or TRBD2 may fit D (5 bases each). This CDR3 has 14 residues. V was cut by 5 bases and J by 2 bases, with 13 bases left in between. Per the germline V gene, CDR1 is SQVTM and CDR2 is ANQGSEA. The CDR3 is CSVTGTPAYNEQFF. CDR3 in DNA: TGCAGCGTTACCGGGACCCCGGCCTACAATGAGCAGTTCTTC.

This clone was counted a few times. The chain links TRBV5-6 to TRBJ1-1; D is undetermined. CDR1 and CDR2 (germline): SGHDT, YYEEEE. V was cut by 4 bases and J by 2 bases, with 12 bases left in between. CDR3 length: 14 residues. In DNA form, the CDR3 reads TGTGCCAGCAGCCGCGGAGCCGGTAACACTGAAGCTTTCTTT. Amino acids: CASSRGAGNTEAFF.

The chain carries TRBV5-1 and TRBJ2-7, with TRBD1 matching over 7 bases. The V and J ends lost 2 bases and 2 bases, in that order; junction bases with no gene match: 10. Germline V lookup: CDR1 SGHRS, CDR2 YFSETQ. The CDR3 is 16 residues long. The CDR3 coding sequence is TGCGCCAGCAGCTTCTCCCCGGGACAGTTGACCTACGAGCAGTACTTC. This translates into CASSFSPGQLTYEQYF.

J is TRBJ2-5 and V is TRBV6-1; D might be TRBD1 (6 bases). The CDR3 has 12 residues. Germline CDR1 reads MNHNS; CDR2 reads SASEGT. V gave up 6 bases and J gave up 5 bases, with 10 bases separating them. CDR3 sequence reads: CASRQGWETQYF. The CDR3 nucleotides are TGTGCCAGCAGACAGGGCTGGGAGACCCAGTACTTC.

The chain recombines TRBV5-6 with TRBJ2-1; 10 bases agree with TRBD1. The CDR3 is 14 amino acids. Trimming at V came to 5 bases and at J to 13 bases, leaving 12 bases not matched to a gene. In germline, CDR1 is SGHDT, CDR2 YYEEEE. This CDR3 is CASSSGTGATHQFF. CDR3 nucleotides: TGTGCCAGCAGTTCCGGGACAGGGGCTACACATCAGTTCTTC.

The chain combines TRBV6-6 with TRBJ1-2, with D perhaps TRBD1 (5 bases). Between the trimmed V and J ends, which lost 8 bases and 0 bases, there was a span of 19 bases. CDR1 is MNHNY and CDR2 is SVGAGI in the germline V gene (reference sequence). CDR3 length: 16 residues. In DNA, the CDR3 is TGTGCCAGCGAGACCAAGGGGATGACCACTAACTATGGCTACACCTTC. Encoded protein: CASETKGMTTNYGYTF.